A single sample is the source of the 23 T cell receptor beta chains below, sequenced in a study of T cell changes during pregnancy in multiple sclerosis. TCRdb keeps only in-frame clones here, not all; method: immunoSEQ multiplex PCR. Counted here are 55,000 to 65,000 clones, around 89% occurring once; the ten biggest clones make up 0.7% to 0.9%. This sample comprised peripheral blood, obtained in the first trimester of pregnancy. All receptors come from a female donor in good health, enrolled as a control in a pregnancy study.

The CDR3 here is CATKDRTYYGYTF. DNA of the CDR3: TGTGCCACCAAGGACAGAACTTACTATGGCTACACCTTC. The chain has TRBV27 and TRBJ1-2; perhaps TRBD1 as D (6 bases). The CDR3 has 13 residues. The germline V and J ends were trimmed by 10 bases and 3 bases, with 15 bases remaining between them. Germline CDR1 MNHEY, CDR2 SMNVEV (reference sequence).

V and J are TRBV9 and TRBJ1-1; TRBD1 matches at 8 bases. Germline-derived CDR1 and CDR2 are SGDLS and YYNGEE. The CDR3 is made up of 15 amino acids. With V trimmed by 3 bases and J by 5 bases, 9 bases remained unmatched. The CDR3 nucleotides read TGTGCCAGCAGCGCTCCTGACAGGGGTAAGACTGAAGCTTTCTTT. This gives the protein CASSAPDRGKTEAFF.

The chain recombines TRBV7-3 with TRBJ2-2, with D hard to call. The V gene's germline CDR1 is SGHTA and CDR2 FQGTGA. Trimming left V 5 bases short and J 2 bases short, with 6 bases between. CDR3 size: 13 residues. CDR3 DNA: TGTGCCAGCAGCCCCCTTAACACCGGGGAGCTGTTTTTT. Its protein is CASSPLNTGELFF.

The count of this clone is one. V and J are TRBV7-3 and TRBJ1-1; D perhaps matches TRBD1 (6 bases). The V gene lost 5 bases and the J gene lost 3 bases, with 13 bases spanning the gap. The CDR3 spans 14 residues. The V gene's germline CDR1 is SGHTA and CDR2 FQGTGA. This CDR3 is CASSVFPGDTEAFF. In nucleotides, the CDR3 is TGTGCCAGCAGCGTCTTCCCAGGGGACACTGAAGCTTTCTTT.

This chain links TRBV30 with TRBJ2-7; D perhaps matches TRBD1 (5 bases). CDR3 size: 13 residues. V was clipped by 2 bases and J by 5 bases, with 13 bases between them. Germline V CDR1 and CDR2: GTSNPN, SVGIG (reference sequence). CDR3 region: CAWSLARVDEQYF. In DNA form, the CDR3 reads TGTGCCTGGAGTTTGGCCAGGGTCGACGAGCAGTACTTC.

This clone was detected only a few times. The chain links TRBV5-1 to TRBJ1-2; the match to TRBD1 covers 7 bases. Germline lookup yields CDR1 SGHRS and CDR2 YFSETQ. The CDR3 totals 14 residues. V dropped 2 bases and J dropped 4; count of bases not matched to a gene: 5. CDR3 bases: TGCGCCAGCAGCTTCAGGGGGGAGGTCTATGGCTACACCTTC. It is translated as CASSFRGEVYGYTF.

The rearrangement joins TRBV10-1 to TRBJ2-1; possible D gene TRBD2, 5 bases. The V end lost 0 bases, the J end lost 6 bases, and 18 bases lay between the germline ends. The CDR3 is 17 amino acids. Germline V gene lookup returns CDR1 WNHNN and CDR2 SYGVQD (reference sequence). The CDR3 DNA sequence: TGCGCCAGCAGTGAGTCGGTGAGGGCGAGGGTTTTCAATGAGCAGTTCTTC. Its protein is CASSESVRARVFNEQFF.

The rearrangement uses TRBV7-2 and TRBJ2-6; D remains unclear. This CDR3 has 13 residues. V shed 2 bases and J shed 4 bases, with 3 bases lying between them. Germline CDR1 reads SGHTA; CDR2 reads FQGNSA. CDR3 sequence: CASSLQGANVLTF. CDR3 sequence (DNA): TGTGCCAGCAGCTTACAGGGGGCCAACGTCCTGACTTTC.

The rearrangement uses TRBV6-1 and TRBJ2-5; TRBD1 matches 7 bases. V was pared by 8 bases and J by 5 bases, with 5 bases of the junction left unmatched. Germline lookup yields CDR1 MNHNS and CDR2 SASEGT. The CDR3 is 12 amino acids. As DNA, the CDR3 is TGTGCCAGCCTAGGGGGCCCCGAGACCCAGTACTTC. It codes for CASLGGPETQYF.

The J gene is TRBJ2-3, the V gene TRBV9, with 9 bases aligning to TRBD2. The germline V gene encodes CDR1 SGDLS and CDR2 YYNGEE. This CDR3 has 18 amino acids. V was clipped by 0 bases and J by 5 bases; unmatched bases: 13. The CDR3 DNA reads as TGTGCCAGCAGCGTAGCCGGAGGAGGCGGGGGGGCCCAAGATACGCAGTATTTT. Translation: CASSVAGGGGGAQDTQYF. Combining the CDR3 with reference TRBV9 and TRBJ2-3 gives the whole variable domain DSGVTQTPKHLITATGQRVTLRCSPRSGDLSVYWYQQSLDQGLQFLIQYYNGEERAKGNILERFSAQQFPDLHSELNLSSLELGDSALYFCASSVAGGGGGAQDTQYFGPGTRLTVL.

The rearrangement joins TRBV7-9 to TRBJ1-1; the D gene is possibly TRBD1 (5 bases). Trimming removed 8 bases from V and 5 bases from J, with 12 bases in between. The length of the CDR3 is 12 residues. Germline loops: CDR1 SEHNR, CDR2 FQNEAQ (reference sequence). The CDR3 DNA sequence: TGTGCCAGCCGGGGGTCAGGGACTGAAGCTTTCTTT. Translation gives CASRGSGTEAFF. The full variable domain, with the rest looked up from reference TRBV7-9 and TRBJ1-1, is DTGVSQNPRHKITKRGQNVTFRCDPISEHNRLYWYRQTLGQGPEFLTYFQNEAQLEKSRLLSDRFSAERPKGSFSTLEIQRTEQGDSAMYLCASRGSGTEAFFGQGTRLTVV.

This clone appeared a single time. The J gene is TRBJ2-3, the V gene TRBV11-2, with 12 bases lining up with TRBD2. Per the germline V gene, CDR1 is SGHAT and CDR2 is FQNNGV. The CDR3 runs to 16 residues. The V segment lost 7 bases and the J segment 6 bases; nucleotides outside the gene matches: 11. The CDR3 DNA reads TGTGCCAGCAACCGCCAGCTAGCGGGGGGGCCCGATACGCAGTATTTT. Amino acids: CASNRQLAGGPDTQYF.

The chain employs TRBV11-3 and TRBJ1-2; D is ambiguous. The CDR3 totals 12 residues. The V end was cut by 4 bases, the J end by 3 bases, with 6 bases between. Germline values: CDR1 SGHNT, CDR2 YENEEA. The CDR3: CASSSSDYGYTF. The DNA for the CDR3 is TGTGCCAGCAGCTCGAGCGACTATGGCTACACCTTC.

This sequence joins TRBV18 and TRBJ2-1; TRBD2 matches 10 bases. The trim removed 7 bases at V and 7 bases at J, leaving 7 bases unmatched. The CDR3 consists of 14 residues. In germline, CDR1 is KGHSH, CDR2 LQKENI. This CDR3 is CASLLSGGANEQFF. DNA for the CDR3: TGTGCCAGCTTGCTCAGCGGGGGGGCTAATGAGCAGTTCTTC. Complete variable domain (other parts from reference TRBV18 and TRBJ2-1): NAGVMQNPRHLVRRRGQEARLRCSPMKGHSHVYWYRQLPEEGLKFMVYLQKENIIDESGMPKERFSAEFPKEGPSILRIQQVVRGDSAAYFCASLLSGGANEQFFGPGTRLTVL.

This clone was found once. The chain combines TRBV6-5 with TRBJ1-5; D perhaps matches TRBD1 (6 bases). Germline lookup yields CDR1 MNHEY and CDR2 SVGAGI. V gave up 5 bases and J gave up 6 bases, with 17 bases separating them. This CDR3 has 15 amino acids. The CDR3 loop reads CASSLTGLLGQPQHF. The DNA of the CDR3 is TGTGCCAGCAGTCTTACAGGGTTATTAGGTCAGCCCCAGCATTTT.

The chain combines TRBV19 with TRBJ2-2, with D maybe TRBD2 (6 bases). Trimming cost V 3 bases and J 6 bases, with 14 bases left between them. The CDR3 is 15 residues long. Per germline, CDR1 LNHDA and CDR2 SQIVND (reference sequence). The CDR3 is CASSIGPRGAGELFF. For the CDR3, the DNA is TGTGCCAGTAGTATCGGCCCGCGGGGCGCCGGGGAGCTGTTTTTT.

The chain uses TRBV4-3 and TRBJ2-5, with 7 nucleotides matching TRBD1. The germline gives CDR1 LGHNA, CDR2 YSLEER. The junction had 5 bases not matched to a gene; V was cut back by 3 bases and J by 4 bases. The CDR3 sequence is 14 residues long. The CDR3 protein is CASSHPDRRETQYF. CDR3 sequence (DNA): TGCGCCAGCAGCCACCCGGACAGGAGAGAGACCCAGTACTTC.

The V and J genes are TRBV7-9 and TRBJ2-3; the match to TRBD2 covers 11 bases. Per the germline V gene, CDR1 is SEHNR and CDR2 is FQNEAQ (reference sequence). The length of the CDR3 is 18 residues. Trimming at V came to 5 bases and at J to 2 bases, leaving 12 bases not matched to a gene. The CDR3 bases are TGTGCCAGCAGCCCTATTCTTAGCGGGGGGGGCTACACAGATACGCAGTATTTT. Protein: CASSPILSGGGYTDTQYF.

The chain's CDR3 is CASSRGQDTEAFF. The CDR3 nucleotides read TGTGCCAGCAGCCGGGGACAGGACACTGAAGCTTTCTTT. This chain links TRBV7-7 with TRBJ1-1; 8 bases are a match to TRBD1. Trimming at V came to 5 bases and at J to 3 bases, leaving 2 bases not matched to a gene. The CDR3 has 13 residues. From germline, CDR1 is SSHAT and CDR2 FNYEAQ (reference sequence).

This clone was observed a few times. J is TRBJ1-1 and V is TRBV5-1; D gene uncertain. CDR1 and CDR2 (germline): SGHRS, YFSETQ. V was trimmed by 2 bases and J by 2 bases, leaving 7 bases between them. The CDR3 is 13 residues long. The CDR3 is CASSFMANTEAFF. The CDR3 DNA follows: TGCGCCAGCAGCTTTATGGCTAACACTGAAGCTTTCTTT.

The genes are TRBV19 and TRBJ1-2; 10 nucleotides agree with TRBD1. The CDR3 runs 15 residues. In germline, CDR1 is LNHDA, CDR2 SQIVND (reference sequence). The V segment lost 7 bases and the J segment 8 bases; nucleotides outside the gene matches: 13. CDR3: CASTLRPGQGPGYTF. The CDR3 DNA reads TGTGCCAGTACCCTCAGACCGGGACAGGGGCCCGGCTACACCTTC.

This chain uses TRBV5-1 with TRBJ2-7, with 7 bases that match TRBD2. V lost 7 bases and J lost 0; bases outside the gene matches: 4. Germline values: CDR1 SGHRS, CDR2 YFSETQ. The CDR3 contains 13 residues. Here the CDR3 reads CASAAGVSYEQYF. The CDR3 nucleotides read TGCGCCAGCGCGGCGGGGGTCTCCTACGAGCAGTACTTC.

V and J are TRBV7-9 and TRBJ2-1, with TRBD2 identical over 11 bases. The CDR3 loop spans 19 amino acids. The V gene end was trimmed by 5 bases and the J gene end by 13 bases; junction bases not matched to a gene: 25. Germline CDR1 is SEHNR and CDR2 is FQNEAQ (reference sequence). The CDR3 sequence: CASSPLATASGGQDSFQFF. The CDR3 coding sequence is TGTGCCAGCAGCCCCCTCGCAACGGCTAGCGGGGGGCAGGATAGTTTTCAGTTCTTC.